The clone carrying this T cell receptor beta chain occurred many times. What it binds is not known. The length of the CDR3 is 15 residues. V lost 3 bases, J lost 2 bases, and 7 bases stayed unmatched. Germline CDR1 DFQATT, CDR2 SNEGSKA (reference sequence). The authors prepared the TCRbeta library with unique molecular identifiers. TCRdb ran MiXCR on the PCR reads and lists one entry per CDR3 protein. Of around 700,000 distinct CDR3 sequences listed, around 13% are singletons. This entry belongs to a study of T-cell reconstitution after alpha-beta-depleted transplantation in children. Broader study findings: The authors attributed T-cell counts and diversity one year after transplant mostly to newly produced T cells.

The chain joins TRBV20-1 to TRBJ2-3; 8 positions agree with TRBD2. The receptor's source is a girl aged 2 to 9 with congenital amegakaryocytic thrombocytopenia, due to receive a stem cell transplant. The starting material was PBMCs, obtained before TCRalphabeta/CD19-depleted stem cell transplant. The CDR3 loop reads CSASGLAGNTDTQYF. In DNA, the CDR3 is TGCAGTGCTAGCGGGCTAGCGGGTAACACAGATACGCAGTATTTT.